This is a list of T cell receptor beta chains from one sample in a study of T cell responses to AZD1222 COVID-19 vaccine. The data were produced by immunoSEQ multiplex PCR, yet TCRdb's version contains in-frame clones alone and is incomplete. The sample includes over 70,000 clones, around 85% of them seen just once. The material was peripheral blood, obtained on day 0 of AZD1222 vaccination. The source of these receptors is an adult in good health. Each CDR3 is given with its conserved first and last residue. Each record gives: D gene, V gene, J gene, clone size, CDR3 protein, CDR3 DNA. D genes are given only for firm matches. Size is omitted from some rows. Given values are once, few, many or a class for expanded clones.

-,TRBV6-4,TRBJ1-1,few,CASSFHTNTEAFF,TGTGCCAGCAGTTTTCATACGAACACTGAAGCTTTCTTT
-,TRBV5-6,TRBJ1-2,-,CASSLGEGGYGYTF,TGTGCCAGCAGCTTGGGGGAGGGAGGCTATGGCTACACCTTC
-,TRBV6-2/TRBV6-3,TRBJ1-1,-,CASSYSGEVTEAFF,TGTGCCAGCAGTTATTCAGGGGAAGTTACTGAAGCTTTCTTT
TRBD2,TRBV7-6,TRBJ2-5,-,CASSLAGTSGTTSQETQYF,TGTGCCAGCAGCTTAGCGGGGACTAGCGGGACAACTTCCCAAGAGACCCAGTACTTC
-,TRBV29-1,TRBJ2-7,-,CSVGSQGGAEQYF,TGCAGCGTTGGAAGCCAGGGGGGCGCCGAGCAGTACTTC
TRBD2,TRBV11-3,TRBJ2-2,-,CASSMTSGGAHTGELFF,TGTGCCAGCAGCATGACTAGCGGGGGGGCCCACACCGGGGAGCTGTTTTTT
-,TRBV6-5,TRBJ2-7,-,CASSYSETLRYEQYF,TGTGCCAGCAGTTATTCCGAGACCCTTCGTTACGAGCAGTACTTC
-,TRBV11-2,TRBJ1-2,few,CASSLGPGAYGYTF,TGTGCCAGCAGCTTAGGACCGGGAGCGTATGGCTACACCTTC
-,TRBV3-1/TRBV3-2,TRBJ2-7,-,CASSRIAGSYEQYF,TGTGCCAGCAGCCGGATTGCGGGCTCCTACGAGCAGTACTTC
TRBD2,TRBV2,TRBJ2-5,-,CASSEGGSSGGVGETQYF,TGTGCCAGCAGTGAAGGCGGATCTAGCGGGGGGGTAGGGGAGACCCAGTACTTC
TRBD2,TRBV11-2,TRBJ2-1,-,CASSLKRGGEQFF,TGTGCCAGCAGCTTAAAACGGGGAGGGGAGCAGTTCTTC
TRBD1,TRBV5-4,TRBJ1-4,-,CASSLQGAVEKLFF,TGTGCCAGCAGCTTGCAGGGGGCGGTTGAAAAACTGTTTTTT
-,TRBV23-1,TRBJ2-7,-,CASSLKHEQYF,TGCGCCAGCAGTCTTAAGCACGAGCAGTACTTC
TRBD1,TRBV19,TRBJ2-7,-,CASSIEITGVGYEQYF,TGTGCCAGTAGTATCGAAATTACAGGGGTTGGGTACGAGCAGTACTTC
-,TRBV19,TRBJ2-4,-,CASTPTVLAKNIQYF,TGTGCCAGTACCCCGACTGTCCTAGCCAAAAACATTCAGTACTTC
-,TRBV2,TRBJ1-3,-,CASSLRNTIYF,TGTGCCAGCAGCCTGCGTAACACCATATATTTT
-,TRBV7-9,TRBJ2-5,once,CASSFLLNEETQYF,TGTGCCAGCAGCTTCCTACTTAATGAAGAGACCCAGTACTTC
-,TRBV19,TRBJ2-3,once,CASSMGEGAADTQYF,TGTGCCAGTAGTATGGGTGAAGGGGCCGCAGATACGCAGTATTTT
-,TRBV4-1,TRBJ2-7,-,CASSQDRGGIPYEQYF,TGCGCCAGCAGCCAAGATCGAGGAGGGATACCCTACGAGCAGTACTTC
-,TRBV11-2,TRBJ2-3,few,CASSLSAGADTQYF,TGTGCCAGCAGCTTATCCGCCGGGGCCGATACGCAGTATTTT